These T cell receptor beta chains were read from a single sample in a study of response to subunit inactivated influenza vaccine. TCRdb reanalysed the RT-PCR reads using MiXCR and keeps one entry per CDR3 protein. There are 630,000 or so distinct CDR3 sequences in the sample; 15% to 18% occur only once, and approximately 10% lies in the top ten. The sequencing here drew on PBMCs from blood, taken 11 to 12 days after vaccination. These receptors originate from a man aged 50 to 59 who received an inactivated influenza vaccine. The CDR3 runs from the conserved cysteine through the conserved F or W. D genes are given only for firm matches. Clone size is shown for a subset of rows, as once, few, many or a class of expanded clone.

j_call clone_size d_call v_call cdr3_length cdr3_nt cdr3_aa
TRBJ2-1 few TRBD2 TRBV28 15 TGTGCCAGCAGTTCCGGGACTAGTTCCCCCAATGAGCAGTTCTTC CASSSGTSSPNEQFF
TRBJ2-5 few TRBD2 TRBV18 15 TGTGCCAGCTCACCGGGACTAGCGGGACAAGAGACCCAGTACTTC CASSPGLAGQETQYF
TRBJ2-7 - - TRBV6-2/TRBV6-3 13 TGTGCCAGCAGTTACCTTGTTTCGCACGAGCAGTACTTC CASSYLVSHEQYF
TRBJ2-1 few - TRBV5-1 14 TGCGCCAGCAGCCCCAGGGTAAGCTACAATGAGCAGTTCTTC CASSPRVSYNEQFF
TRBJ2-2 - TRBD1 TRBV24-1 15 TGTGCCACCAGTGATTTAACAGGGGGAACCGGGGAGCTGTTTTTT CATSDLTGGTGELFF
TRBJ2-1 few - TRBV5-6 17 TGTGCCAGCAGCCTGACCCCGGCGGCCAGCTCCTACAATGAGCAGTTCTTC CASSLTPAASSYNEQFF
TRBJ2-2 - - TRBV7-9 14 TGTGCCAGCAGCTTATCCCAATTGTCCGGGGAGCTGTTTTTT CASSLSQLSGELFF
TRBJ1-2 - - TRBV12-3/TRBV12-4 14 TGTGCCAGCAGTTTAGGGGCCAGAATCTATGGCTACACCTTC CASSLGARIYGYTF
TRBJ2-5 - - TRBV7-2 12 TGTGCCAGCAGCTCCCTCGTAGAGACCCAGTACTTC CASSSLVETQYF
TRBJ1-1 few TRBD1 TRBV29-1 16 TGCAGCGTTGAAAGACAGGGCTTCGTGACGAACACTGAAGCTTTCTTT CSVERQGFVTNTEAFF
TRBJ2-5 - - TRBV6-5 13 TGTGCCAGCAGTTACGTAAACCAAGAGACCCAGTACTTC CASSYVNQETQYF
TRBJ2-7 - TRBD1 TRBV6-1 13 TGTGCCAGCAGTGTGGGCAGGGGGTACGAGCAGTACTTC CASSVGRGYEQYF
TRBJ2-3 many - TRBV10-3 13 TGTGCCACGCGGGACACCCGCACAGATACGCAGTATTTT CATRDTRTDTQYF
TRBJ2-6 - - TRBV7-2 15 TGTGCCAGCAGCTTAGGTGGTGCTGGGGCCAACGTCCTGACTTTC CASSLGGAGANVLTF
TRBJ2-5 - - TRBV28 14 TGTGCCAGCAGGCAAGCTGGAGGGGAAGAGACCCAGTACTTC CASRQAGGEETQYF
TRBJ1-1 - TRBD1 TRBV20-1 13 TGCAGTGCTAGAGTTGACAGGGCCACTGAAGCTTTCTTT CSARVDRATEAFF
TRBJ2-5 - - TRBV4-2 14 TGTGCCAGCAGCCAAGATGGTAACCAAGAGACCCAGTACTTC CASSQDGNQETQYF
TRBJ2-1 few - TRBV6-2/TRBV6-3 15 TGTGCCAGCAGGGACAGTTTTCCCTCCTACAATGAGCAGTTCTTC CASRDSFPSYNEQFF
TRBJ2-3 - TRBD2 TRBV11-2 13 TGTGCTACCGGGGGGGGAAACACAGATACGCAGTATTTT CATGGGNTDTQYF
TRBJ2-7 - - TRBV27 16 TGTGCCAGCAGTCCCATCCTGGGCAGGGCCACCTACGAGCAGTACTTC CASSPILGRATYEQYF
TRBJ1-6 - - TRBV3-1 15 TGTGCCAGCAGCCGAGATACAGGGTATAATTCACCCCTCCACTTT CASSRDTGYNSPLHF
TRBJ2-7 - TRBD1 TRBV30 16 TGTGCCTGGAGGGACAGGGTAAAAATAGGTTTCGGCGAGCAGTACTTC CAWRDRVKIGFGEQYF
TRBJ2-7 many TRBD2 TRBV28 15 TGTGCCAGCAGCTCTTTCGGCGGGAGACAAGGCGAGCAGTACTTC CASSSFGGRQGEQYF
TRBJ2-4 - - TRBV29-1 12 TGCAGCGTCCACGGAGGCCCGGACATTCAGTACTTC CSVHGGPDIQYF
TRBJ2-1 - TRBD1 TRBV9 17 TGTGCCAGCAGCGTAGGGACAGGGGCGACCTCCTACAATGAGCAGTTCTTC CASSVGTGATSYNEQFF
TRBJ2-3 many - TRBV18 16 TGTGCCAGCTCACCGCCTATCCCCGGGGGCACAGATACGCAGTATTTT CASSPPIPGGTDTQYF
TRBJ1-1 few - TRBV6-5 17 TGTGCCAGCAGTTACTCGAGTTCAGGGGCCAGGAACACTGAAGCTTTCTTT CASSYSSSGARNTEAFF